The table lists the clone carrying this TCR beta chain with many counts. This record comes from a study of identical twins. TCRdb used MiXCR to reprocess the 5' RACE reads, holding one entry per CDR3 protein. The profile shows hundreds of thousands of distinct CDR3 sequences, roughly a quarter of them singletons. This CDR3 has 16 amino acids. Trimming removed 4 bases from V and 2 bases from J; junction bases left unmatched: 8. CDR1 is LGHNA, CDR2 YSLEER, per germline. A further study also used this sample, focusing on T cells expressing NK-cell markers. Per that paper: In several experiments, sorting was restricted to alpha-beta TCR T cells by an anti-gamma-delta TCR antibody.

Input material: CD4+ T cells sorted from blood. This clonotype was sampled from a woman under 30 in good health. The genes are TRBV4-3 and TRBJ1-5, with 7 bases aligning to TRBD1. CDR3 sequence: CASSPGGLRGNQPQHF. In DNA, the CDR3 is TGCGCCAGCAGCCCAGGGGGGCTAAGAGGCAATCAGCCCCAGCATTTT.